One sample yielded the 30 T cell receptor beta chains listed below, sequenced in a study of lymphopenia after photon versus proton radiotherapy. The protocol was immunoSEQ multiplex PCR, while the TCRdb copy is restricted to in-frame clones and leaves out a portion. The table shows around 63,000 clones, with more than 75% occurring only once. The sequences come from peripheral blood, collected from a patient treated with proton-based radiotherapy. Every receptor here comes from a man older than 75 with esophageal cancer.

This chain joins TRBV19 and TRBJ2-1; D remains ambiguous. CDR1 is LNHDA, CDR2 SQIVND, per germline (reference sequence). The CDR3 runs to 15 residues. V gave up 5 bases and J gave up 2 bases, with 13 bases separating them. The CDR3 reads CASSPGRLAYNEQFF. CDR3 coding DNA: TGTGCCAGTAGTCCCGGGCGGCTAGCCTACAATGAGCAGTTCTTC.

Written as DNA, the CDR3 is TGTGCCAGCAGCTTCGGGGGGATCATGAACACTGAAGCTTTCTTT. The encoded protein is CASSFGGIMNTEAFF. The chain links TRBV5-8 to TRBJ1-1; tentative D call: TRBD1 (5 bases). V was pared by 2 bases and J by 0 bases, with 11 bases between. This CDR3 contains 15 residues. Per the germline V gene, CDR1 is SGHTS and CDR2 is YDEGEE.

The sample holds a few counts of this clone. This chain links TRBV7-6 with TRBJ1-4, with D unclear. Trimming cost V 4 bases and J 0 bases, with 6 bases left between them. Germline V CDR1 and CDR2: SGHVS, FNYEAQ. This CDR3 has 14 amino acids. Here the CDR3 reads CASSSVATNEKLFF. As DNA, the CDR3 is TGTGCCAGCAGCTCAGTTGCAACTAATGAAAAACTGTTTTTT.

The genes are TRBV20-1 and TRBJ2-5, with D possibly TRBD2 on 5 matching bases. The CDR3 length is 10 residues. Trimming took off 3 bases at V and 9 bases at J, with 8 bases between the two ends. From germline, CDR1 is DFQATT and CDR2 SNEGSKA (reference sequence). Here the CDR3 DNA reads TGCAGTGCTAGGGAGGACGCCCAGTACTTC. This encodes CSAREDAQYF.

Note on this clone: The same CDR3 arises from other DNA sequences in this sample as well. The chain employs TRBV5-5 and TRBJ1-5; unclear D gene. Germline values: CDR1 SGHKS, CDR2 YYEKEE (reference sequence). CDR3 length equals 13 residues. Between the trimmed V and J ends, which lost 2 bases and 4 bases, there was a span of 7 bases. The chain's CDR3 is CASSFGVNQPQHF. In DNA form, the CDR3 reads TGTGCCAGCAGCTTTGGGGTGAATCAGCCCCAGCATTTT. The full variable domain, its missing parts supplied by reference TRBV5-5 and TRBJ1-5, is DAGVTQSPTHLIKTRGQQVTLRCSPISGHKSVSWYQQVLGQGPQFIFQYYEKEERGRGNFPDRFSARQFPNYSSELNVNALLLGDSALYLCASSFGVNQPQHFGDGTRLSIL.

The chain has TRBV10-2 and TRBJ1-2; no clear D gene. There are 13 residues in the CDR3. V was cut by 2 bases and J by 2 bases, with 6 bases left in between. Germline-derived CDR1 and CDR2 are WSHSY and SAAADI. CDR3 bases: TGCGCCAGCAGTGAGGAAGGGAACTATGGCTACACCTTC. This sequence encodes CASSEEGNYGYTF.

This clone was seen just once. This chain joins TRBV18 and TRBJ1-1; D not certain. V was pared by 2 bases and J by 0 bases, with 10 bases between. CDR1 and CDR2 from the germline V gene are KGHSH and LQKENI. The CDR3 runs 15 residues. The CDR3 coding sequence is TGTGCCAGCTCACCAGGTACACAGATGAACACTGAAGCTTTCTTT. This encodes CASSPGTQMNTEAFF. The complete variable domain, with remaining parts taken from reference TRBV18 and TRBJ1-1, reads NAGVMQNPRHLVRRRGQEARLRCSPMKGHSHVYWYRQLPEEGLKFMVYLQKENIIDESGMPKERFSAEFPKEGPSILRIQQVVRGDSAAYFCASSPGTQMNTEAFFGQGTRLTVV.

The CDR3 is CASSEKVLYSSYEQYF. In DNA, the CDR3 is TGTGCCAGCAGTGAAAAGGTCCTCTATAGCTCCTACGAGCAGTACTTC. The chain carries TRBV6-1 and TRBJ2-7; D uncertain. The CDR3 totals 16 residues. Germline assignment: CDR1 MNHNS and CDR2 SASEGT. Trimming stripped 2 bases from V and 0 bases from J, with 14 bases between.

The rearrangement links TRBV27 to TRBJ1-1; D is possibly TRBD1 (5 bases). V was trimmed by 3 bases and J by 1 base, leaving 9 bases between them. Germline V gives CDR1 MNHEY, CDR2 SMNVEV (reference sequence). The CDR3 is 14 amino acids. For the CDR3, the DNA is TGTGCCAGCAGTTTGGGACGGGGGAACACTGAAGCTTTCTTT. It encodes CASSLGRGNTEAFF.

The chain carries TRBV5-1 and TRBJ1-1; D not certain. Trimming removed 2 bases from V and 1 base from J, with 6 bases in between. Germline CDR1 is SGHRS and CDR2 is YFSETQ. The CDR3 is 13 amino acids. CDR3 residues: CASSFTRNTEAFF. The CDR3 nucleotides are TGCGCCAGCAGCTTTACAAGGAACACTGAAGCTTTCTTT.

V gene TRBV30 combines with J gene TRBJ2-7; D gene uncertain. Germline lookup yields CDR1 GTSNPN and CDR2 SVGIG (reference sequence). V gave up 0 bases and J gave up 12 bases, with 18 bases separating them. This CDR3 comprises 13 residues. CDR3 loop: CAWSVQWVGNRYF. In nucleotides, the CDR3 is TGTGCCTGGAGTGTCCAGTGGGTTGGCAATAGGTACTTC.

The V and J genes are TRBV10-3 and TRBJ1-2, with D unclear. Trimming took off 2 bases at V and 2 bases at J, with 9 bases between the two ends. The CDR3 covers 14 residues. Germline CDR1 is ENHRY and CDR2 is SYGVKD. The CDR3 DNA reads TGTGCCATCAGTGAGACCGAGGAGAACTATGGCTACACCTTC. Protein sequence: CAISETEENYGYTF.

This clone was seen a single time. The genes are TRBV11-2 and TRBJ1-1; no firm D call. Germline V gives CDR1 SGHAT, CDR2 FQNNGV. The CDR3 is made up of 15 amino acids. V lost 3 bases and J 1 base, leaving 12 bases between the germline ends. CDR3 sequence reads: CASSFGPEGNTEAFF. The CDR3 DNA reads as TGTGCCAGCAGCTTTGGTCCCGAAGGGAACACTGAAGCTTTCTTT.

The chain combines TRBV27 with TRBJ1-1; maybe TRBD1 (6 bases). CDR3 length equals 13 residues. Trimming stripped 6 bases from V and 2 bases from J, with 10 bases between. Germline lookup yields CDR1 MNHEY and CDR2 SMNVEV (reference sequence). The DNA of the CDR3 is TGTGCCAGCAGCCTACAGGGTAACACTGAAGCTTTCTTT. Translated, it gives CASSLQGNTEAFF.

The chain joins TRBV12-2 to TRBJ1-3. TRBV12-2 is labeled a pseudogene. The CDR3 is 17 amino acids. The CDR3 reads CASRLSGRGSSGNTIYF. DNA of the CDR3: TGTGCAAGTCGCTTATCAGGGAGGGGTTCCTCTGGAAACACCATATATTTT.

The J gene is TRBJ1-6, the V gene TRBV19, with TRBD1 identical over 7 bases. CDR1 is LNHDA, CDR2 SQIVND, per germline (reference sequence). The V segment lost 1 base and the J segment 10 bases; nucleotides outside the gene matches: 7. The CDR3 is 15 residues long. The CDR3 coding sequence is TGTGCCAGTAGTATAGTCTCGACAGGGTTGTCACCCCTCCACTTT. Amino acid sequence: CASSIVSTGLSPLHF.

This chain links TRBV5-1 with TRBJ2-1; D is possibly TRBD2 (5 bases). CDR3 length: 17 amino acids. Trimming took off 5 bases at V and 0 bases at J, with 18 bases between the two ends. Germline V gene data show CDR1 as SGHRS and CDR2 as YFSETQ. This chain's CDR3 is CASRLRGETSSYNEQFF. Written as DNA, the CDR3 is TGCGCCAGCAGACTCCGGGGTGAAACTAGCTCCTACAATGAGCAGTTCTTC.

The gene calls are TRBV7-2 and TRBJ2-7; 12 bases fit TRBD2. V was clipped by 2 bases and J by 7 bases; unmatched bases: 6. This CDR3 spans 15 amino acids. Germline V gene lookup returns CDR1 SGHTA and CDR2 FQGNSA. Written as DNA, the CDR3 is TGTGCCAGCAGCTTAACGACTAGCGGGAGCTTGGAGCAGTACTTC. Amino acid sequence: CASSLTTSGSLEQYF.

This chain uses TRBV6-1 with TRBJ1-2; possibly TRBD1 for D (6 bases). The ends were cut back, 6 bases at V and 6 bases at J, with 17 bases in the middle. Germline V gene data show CDR1 as MNHNS and CDR2 as SASEGT. This CDR3 is 14 amino acids long. CDR3 sequence reads: CASRLTGPWNGYTF. The CDR3 coding sequence is TGTGCCAGCAGATTGACAGGACCCTGGAATGGCTACACCTTC.

V is TRBV30 and J is TRBJ1-2; 7 nucleotides agree with TRBD1. Germline V gene lookup returns CDR1 GTSNPN and CDR2 SVGIG (reference sequence). V lost 4 bases and J lost 4; bases outside the gene matches: 15. CDR3 length: 16 amino acids. The CDR3 DNA sequence: TGTGCCTGGAAAACAGGGGAGTGGGGTCTAGGCTATGGCTACACCTTC. It is translated as CAWKTGEWGLGYGYTF.

The J gene is TRBJ2-7, the V gene TRBV5-4; possible D gene TRBD1, 5 bases. CDR1 is SGHNT, CDR2 YYREEE, per germline (reference sequence). V shed 1 base and J shed 6 bases, with 11 bases lying between them. The CDR3 loop spans 13 amino acids. This CDR3 is CASSLTGPGEQYF. The CDR3 DNA sequence: TGTGCCAGCAGCTTGACAGGTCCCGGCGAGCAGTACTTC.

This sequence joins TRBV7-2 and TRBJ1-2, with D possibly TRBD1 on 5 matching bases. CDR1 and CDR2 (germline): SGHTA, FQGNSA. With 5 bases removed from V and 8 bases from J, the gap between germline ends came to 18 bases. The length of the CDR3 is 14 residues. The CDR3 sequence: CASSPRDAGLGYTF. In DNA, the CDR3 is TGTGCCAGCAGCCCCCGGGACGCCGGTTTGGGCTACACCTTC.

The chain combines TRBV2 with TRBJ1-6, with no clear D. The CDR3 length is 13 residues. V was clipped by 6 bases and J by 0 bases, with 3 bases between them. The germline V gene encodes CDR1 SNHLY and CDR2 FYNNEI. CDR3 nucleotide sequence: TGTGCCAGCAGGAGCTCCTATAATTCACCCCTCCACTTT. Its translation is CASRSSYNSPLHF. Full variable domain (missing parts from reference TRBV2 and TRBJ1-6): EPEVTQTPSHQVTQMGQEVILRCVPISNHLYFYWYRQILGQKVEFLVSFYNNEISEKSEIFDDQFSVERPDGSNFTLKIRSTKLEDSAMYFCASRSSYNSPLHFGNGTRLTVT.

The J gene is TRBJ1-1, the V gene TRBV10-1, with 7 bases fitting TRBD1. The CDR3 totals 14 residues. From germline, CDR1 is WNHNN and CDR2 SYGVQD (reference sequence). Trimming at V came to 0 bases and at J to 8 bases, leaving 6 bases not matched to a gene. CDR3 amino acids: CASSESGGWKEAFF. CDR3 nucleotides: TGCGCCAGCAGTGAGTCAGGGGGCTGGAAAGAAGCTTTCTTT.

The J gene is TRBJ1-4, the V gene TRBV7-8, with unresolved D. CDR3 length: 16 amino acids. CDR1 SGHVS and CDR2 FQNEAQ come from the germline V gene. Trimming removed 2 bases at V and 1 base at J, with 11 bases between. The CDR3 DNA follows: TGTGCCAGCAGCTTACGGCAGGCCGTAACTAATGAAAAACTGTTTTTT. Protein product: CASSLRQAVTNEKLFF.

The chain recombines TRBV7-2 with TRBJ2-1; 13 nucleotides align to TRBD2. V shed 3 bases and J 6 bases; nucleotides not matched to a gene: 8. The germline CDR1 and CDR2 sequences are SGHTA and FQGNSA. This CDR3 region has 17 residues. The CDR3 DNA reads as TGTGCCAGCAGCTTCGAATCACTAGCGGGAGGGCCCAATGAGCAGTTCTTC. The encoded protein is CASSFESLAGGPNEQFF.

This clone was found a few times. The rearrangement joins TRBV30 to TRBJ1-1; D remains unclear. The germline CDR1 and CDR2 sequences are GTSNPN and SVGIG (reference sequence). This CDR3 region has 12 residues. V lost 4 bases, J lost 0 bases, and 6 bases lay in between. The CDR3 spells CAWTLVNTEAFF. CDR3 coding DNA: TGTGCCTGGACCCTGGTGAACACTGAAGCTTTCTTT.

This chain links TRBV4-1 with TRBJ2-3, with a tentative D call TRBD2 (6 bases). This CDR3 is 17 amino acids long. V dropped 5 bases and J dropped 6 bases, with 24 bases sitting between them. Germline CDR1 and CDR2: MGHRA and YSYEKL. The DNA for the CDR3 is TGCGCCAGCAGCGCGAAGGGAGCGGGCCCAGACTGGGATACGCAGTATTTT. This gives the protein CASSAKGAGPDWDTQYF.

The chain uses TRBV5-5 and TRBJ2-3, with D possibly TRBD1 on 6 matching bases. The CDR3 contains 14 residues. Germline lookup yields CDR1 SGHKS and CDR2 YYEKEE (reference sequence). V was cut by 4 bases and J by 4 bases, with 13 bases left in between. The CDR3: CASSVDSPADTQYF. The DNA of the CDR3 is TGTGCCAGCAGCGTGGACAGCCCGGCAGATACGCAGTATTTT.

V gene TRBV2 combines with J gene TRBJ1-1, with D possibly TRBD1 on 6 matching bases. The V end lost 1 base, the J end lost 5 bases, and 8 bases lay between the germline ends. Looked up from germline, CDR1 is SNHLY and CDR2 is FYNNEI. The CDR3 is made up of 13 amino acids. This CDR3 reads CASSEGQGTEAFF. The CDR3 DNA is TGTGCCAGCAGTGAAGGTCAGGGGACTGAAGCTTTCTTT.